This T cell receptor beta chain stems from a study of blood T cell repertoires in COVID-19. The wider study: PBMCs, B-cell-depleted T cells, or T cells provided the cDNA or gDNA that made up the material.

CDR3 length: 12 amino acids. V lost 5 bases and J lost 5, with 9 bases in between. The germline CDR1 and CDR2 sequences are SGHRS and YFSETQ. Repertoires were generated with immunoSEQ multiplex PCR, while TCRdb's copy carries only in-frame clones and drops some. The sample consists of approximately 360,000 clones, 83% of them appearing once. Enrollees, roughly 18 to 95 years old, lived in 24 US areas. Recovery meant two consecutive negative NP/OP PCR tests, professional clearance, or resolved symptoms. The J gene is TRBJ2-3, the V gene TRBV5-1; no reliable D call. The TCR was taken from a woman in her forties or fifties who had recovered from COVID-19. Material for sequencing was PBMCs or T cells enriched from blood (not recorded which). DNA of the CDR3: TGCGCCAGCAGGGAGACTGGAGATACGCAGTATTTT. Protein: CASRETGDTQYF.